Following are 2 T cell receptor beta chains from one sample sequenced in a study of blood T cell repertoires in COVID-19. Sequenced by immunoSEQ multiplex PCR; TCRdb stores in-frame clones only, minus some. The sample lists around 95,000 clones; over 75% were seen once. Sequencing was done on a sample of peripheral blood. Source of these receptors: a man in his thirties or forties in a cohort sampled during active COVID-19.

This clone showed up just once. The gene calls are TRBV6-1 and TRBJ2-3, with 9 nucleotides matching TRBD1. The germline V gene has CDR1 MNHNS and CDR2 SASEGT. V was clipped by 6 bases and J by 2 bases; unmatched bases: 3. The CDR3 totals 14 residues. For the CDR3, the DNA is TGTGCCAGCAGAAGGACAGGGGTCACAGATACGCAGTATTTT. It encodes CASRRTGVTDTQYF.

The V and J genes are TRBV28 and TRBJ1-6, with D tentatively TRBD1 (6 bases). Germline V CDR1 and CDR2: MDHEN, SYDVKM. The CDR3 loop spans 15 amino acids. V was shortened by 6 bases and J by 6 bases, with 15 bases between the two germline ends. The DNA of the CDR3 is TGTGCCAGCAGGTCCCCGGGACACATTAATTCACCCCTCCACTTT. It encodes CASRSPGHINSPLHF. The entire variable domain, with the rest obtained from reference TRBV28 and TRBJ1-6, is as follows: DVKVTQSSRYLVKRTGEKVFLECVQDMDHENMFWYRQDPGLGLRLIYFSYDVKMKEKGDIPEGYSVSREKKERFSLILESASTNQTSMYLCASRSPGHINSPLHFGNGTRLTVT.